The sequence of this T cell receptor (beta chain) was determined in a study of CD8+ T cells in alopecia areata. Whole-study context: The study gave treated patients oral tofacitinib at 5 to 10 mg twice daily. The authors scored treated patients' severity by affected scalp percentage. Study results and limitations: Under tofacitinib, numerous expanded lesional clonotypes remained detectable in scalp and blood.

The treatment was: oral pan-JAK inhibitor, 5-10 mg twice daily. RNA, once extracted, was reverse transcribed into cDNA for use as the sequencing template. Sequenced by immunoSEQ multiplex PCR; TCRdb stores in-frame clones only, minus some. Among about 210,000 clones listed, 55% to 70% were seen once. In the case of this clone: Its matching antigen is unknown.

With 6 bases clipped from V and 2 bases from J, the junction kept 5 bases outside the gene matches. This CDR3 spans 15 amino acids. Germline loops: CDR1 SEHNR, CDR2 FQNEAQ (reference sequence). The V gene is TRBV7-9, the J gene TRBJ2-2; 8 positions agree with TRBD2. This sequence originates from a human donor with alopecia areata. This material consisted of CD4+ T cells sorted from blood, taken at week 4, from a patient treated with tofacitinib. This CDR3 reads CASRTGLVNTGELFF. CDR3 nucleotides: TGTGCCAGCAGGACGGGACTAGTAAACACCGGGGAGCTGTTTTTT.